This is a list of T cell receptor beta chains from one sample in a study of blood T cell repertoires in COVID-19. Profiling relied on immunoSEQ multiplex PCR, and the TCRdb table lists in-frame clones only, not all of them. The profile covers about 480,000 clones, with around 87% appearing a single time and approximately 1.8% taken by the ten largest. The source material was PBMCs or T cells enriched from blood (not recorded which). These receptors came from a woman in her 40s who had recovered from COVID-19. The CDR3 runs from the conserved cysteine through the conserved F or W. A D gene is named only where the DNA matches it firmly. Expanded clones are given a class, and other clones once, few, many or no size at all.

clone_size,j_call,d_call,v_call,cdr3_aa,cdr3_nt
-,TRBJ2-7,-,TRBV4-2,CASSQDLLGRQRLSYEQYF,TGTGCCAGCAGCCAAGATTTGTTAGGTCGCCAGAGACTGTCCTACGAGCAGTACTTC
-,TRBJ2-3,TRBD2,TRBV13,CASSPRDGRLDTQYF,TGTGCCAGCAGCCCCCGGGACGGGAGGTTAGATACGCAGTATTTT
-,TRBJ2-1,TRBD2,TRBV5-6,CASSLVASGTLYNEQFF,TGTGCCAGCAGCTTGGTGGCTAGCGGGACCCTCTACAATGAGCAGTTCTTC
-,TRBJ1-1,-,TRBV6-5,CASGRDNLNTEAFF,TGTGCCAGCGGGAGGGACAATTTGAACACTGAAGCTTTCTTT
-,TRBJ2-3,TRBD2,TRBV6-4,CASRRTSGRDTQYF,TGTGCCAGCAGGAGGACTAGCGGGAGGGATACGCAGTATTTT
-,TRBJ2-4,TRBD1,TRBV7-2,CASSSDRGQNIQYF,TGTGCCAGCAGCTCGGACAGGGGACAAAACATTCAGTACTTC
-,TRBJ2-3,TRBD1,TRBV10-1,CASSDQGAIDTQYF,TGCGCCAGCAGTGACCAGGGGGCGATAGATACGCAGTATTTT
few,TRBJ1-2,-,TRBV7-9,CASSSEYRTNNYGYTF,TGTGCCAGCAGCTCCGAATACAGGACTAATAACTATGGCTACACCTTC
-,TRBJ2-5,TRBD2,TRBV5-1,CASSLAGGPEETQYF,TGCGCCAGCAGCTTGGCGGGAGGGCCGGAAGAGACCCAGTACTTC
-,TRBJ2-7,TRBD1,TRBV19,CASSMRGPPPSEQYF,TGTGCCAGTAGTATGAGGGGGCCCCCACCCAGCGAGCAGTACTTC
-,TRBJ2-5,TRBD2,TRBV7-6,CASSLVRSGGQETQYF,TGTGCCAGCAGCTTAGTTAGGTCGGGAGGTCAGGAGACCCAGTACTTC